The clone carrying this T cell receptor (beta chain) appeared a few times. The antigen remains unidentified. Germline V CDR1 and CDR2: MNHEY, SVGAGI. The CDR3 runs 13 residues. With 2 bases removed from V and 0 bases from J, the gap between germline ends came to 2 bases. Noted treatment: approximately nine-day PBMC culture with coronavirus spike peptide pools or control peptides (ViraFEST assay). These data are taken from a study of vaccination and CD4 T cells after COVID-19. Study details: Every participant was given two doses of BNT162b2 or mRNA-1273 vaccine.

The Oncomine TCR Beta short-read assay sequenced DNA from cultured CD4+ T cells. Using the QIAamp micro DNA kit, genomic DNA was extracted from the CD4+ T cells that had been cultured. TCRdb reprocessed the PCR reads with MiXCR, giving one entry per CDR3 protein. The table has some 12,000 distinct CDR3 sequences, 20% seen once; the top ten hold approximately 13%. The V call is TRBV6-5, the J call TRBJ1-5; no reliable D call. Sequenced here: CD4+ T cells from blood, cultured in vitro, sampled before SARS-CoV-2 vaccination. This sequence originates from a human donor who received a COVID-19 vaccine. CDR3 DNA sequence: TGTGCCAGCAGTTACGATAGCAATCAGCCCCAGCATTTT. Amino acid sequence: CASSYDSNQPQHF.